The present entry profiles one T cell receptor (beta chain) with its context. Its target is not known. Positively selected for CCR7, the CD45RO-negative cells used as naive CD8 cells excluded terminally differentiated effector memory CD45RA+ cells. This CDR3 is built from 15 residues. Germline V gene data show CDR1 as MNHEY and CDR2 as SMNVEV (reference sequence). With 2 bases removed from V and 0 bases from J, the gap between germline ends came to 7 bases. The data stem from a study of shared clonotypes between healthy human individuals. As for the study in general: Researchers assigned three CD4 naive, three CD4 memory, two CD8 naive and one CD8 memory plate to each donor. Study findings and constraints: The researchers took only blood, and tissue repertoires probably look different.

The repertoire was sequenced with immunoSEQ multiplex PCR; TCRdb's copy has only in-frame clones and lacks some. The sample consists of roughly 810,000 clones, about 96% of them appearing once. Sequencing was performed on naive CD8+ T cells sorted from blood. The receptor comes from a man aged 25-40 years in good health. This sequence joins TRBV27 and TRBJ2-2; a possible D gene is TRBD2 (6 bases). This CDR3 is CASSLGGANTGELFF. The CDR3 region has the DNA TGTGCCAGCAGTTTAGGAGGGGCGAACACCGGGGAGCTGTTTTTT.